Below, 28 T cell receptor beta chains from the same sample are listed, as sequenced in a study of regulatory T cells in long-lasting Graves disease. Through Arm-PCR of CDR3 regions and iRepertoire HTBI primers, TCR beta libraries were built. TCRdb processed the multiplex PCR reads anew with MiXCR; each CDR3 protein has one entry. The sample contains about 420,000 distinct CDR3 sequences, over 15% of which appear only once. This sample's time point: newly diagnosed GD, antithyroid drugs for less than 3 months. Researchers made the TCR library from RNA that was extracted from PBMCs. These records were also assigned to another study, of T cells in Graves' hyperthyroidism and ophthalmopathy.

The sample was peripheral blood mononuclear cells (PBMCs), taken at new diagnosis, from a patient treated with antithyroid drugs. These TCRs come from a woman between 18 and 30 years old with Graves disease.

There are many counts of this clonotype. As DNA, the CDR3 is TGCAGTGCTACCGTCTCCTACAATGAGCAGTTCTTC. It specifies CSATVSYNEQFF. The rearrangement uses TRBV20-1 and TRBJ2-1; D ambiguous. CDR1 is DFQATT and CDR2 is SNEGSKA in the germline V gene (reference sequence). V was clipped by 4 bases and J by 0 bases, with 4 bases between them. The CDR3 covers 12 residues.

The rearrangement joins TRBV7-3 to TRBJ1-2; D call uncertain. Germline CDR1 SGHTA, CDR2 FQGTGA. The V and J ends lost 3 bases and 8 bases respectively, with 4 bases between them. The length of the CDR3 is 10 residues. The CDR3 reads CASSLGGYTF. The DNA of the CDR3 is TGTGCCAGCAGCTTGGGAGGCTACACCTTC.

This rearrangement joins TRBV6-2 or TRBV6-3 to TRBJ2-3; 10 bases match TRBD2. The CDR3 totals 16 residues. V lost 5 bases, J lost 6 bases, and 11 bases stayed unmatched. CDR1 is MNHEY, CDR2 SVGEGT, per germline. The CDR3 DNA follows: TGTGCCAGCAGTGAAGCCGGACTAGCGGAGCGGGATACGCAGTATTTT. This encodes CASSEAGLAERDTQYF.

At least ten counts were recorded for this clonotype. The rearrangement links TRBV12-3 or TRBV12-4 to TRBJ2-2; unclear D gene. The V end was cut by 10 bases, the J end by 6 bases, with 12 bases between. The CDR3 is 12 residues long. The CDR3 DNA reads as TGTGCCAATGGGGAAGGTGCCGGGGAGCTGTTTTTT. This gives the protein CANGEGAGELFF.

This clonotype was recorded many times. The chain recombines TRBV20-1 with TRBJ2-1; 7 nucleotides align to TRBD2. With V trimmed by 3 bases and J by 0 bases, 8 bases remained unmatched. Germline V lookup: CDR1 DFQATT, CDR2 SNEGSKA (reference sequence). This CDR3 comprises 16 residues. The CDR3: CSASDRAGSSYNEQFF. CDR3 bases: TGCAGTGCTAGTGACCGAGCGGGGTCCTCCTACAATGAGCAGTTCTTC.

This clonotype has a handful of counts. The genes are TRBV14 and TRBJ2-1; D gene uncertain. Germline lookup yields CDR1 SGHDN and CDR2 FVKESK. There are 13 residues in the CDR3. V was pared by 2 bases and J by 5 bases, with 7 bases between. DNA of the CDR3: TGTGCCAGCAGCCAATTGTTTAACAATGAGCAGTTCTTC. Translating it yields CASSQLFNNEQFF. Full variable domain (outside the CDR3, taken from reference TRBV14 and TRBJ2-1): EAGVTQFPSHSVIEKGQTVTLRCDPISGHDNLYWYRRVMGKEIKFLLHFVKESKQDESGMPNNRFLAERTGGTYSTLKVQPAELEDSGVYFCASSQLFNNEQFFGPGTRLTVL.

The rearrangement joins TRBV24-1 to TRBJ1-1; D is uncertain. The CDR3 has 13 amino acids. Germline V gives CDR1 KGHDR, CDR2 SFDVKD. Trimming took 3 bases from V and 4 from J, leaving 8 bases between them. CDR3 in DNA: TGTGCCACCAGTGATGCAATGGCCACTGAAGCTTTCTTT. Amino acids: CATSDAMATEAFF.

In its sample, this clonotype was seen many times. The chain joins TRBV6-1 to TRBJ2-7, with a weak D call TRBD1 (5 bases). The length of the CDR3 is 13 residues. Germline CDR1 and CDR2: MNHNS and SASEGT. V was clipped by 6 bases and J by 6 bases, with 15 bases between them. The CDR3 loop reads CASRTIQGREQYF. CDR3 DNA sequence: TGTGCCAGCAGGACCATCCAGGGCCGCGAGCAGTACTTC.

With regard to this clonotype: Being one base from a much bigger clone, this may be a read error. The chain combines TRBV7-9 with TRBJ1-1, with D possibly matching TRBD1 (6 bases). The germline V gene encodes CDR1 SEHNR and CDR2 FQNEAQ (reference sequence). V was clipped by 4 bases and J by 8 bases, with 14 bases between them. This CDR3 has 13 residues. The CDR3 DNA reads TGTGCCAGCAGCTCACCGGCAGGGGAGGAAGCTTTCTTT. Protein: CASSSPAGEEAFF.

This chain links TRBV20-1 with TRBJ2-7; 8 nucleotides align to TRBD2. V was clipped by 6 bases and J by 1 base; unmatched bases: 5. This CDR3 spans 13 amino acids. Looked up from germline, CDR1 is DFQATT and CDR2 is SNEGSKA (reference sequence). The CDR3 is CSATAGESYEQYF. CDR3 bases: TGCAGTGCCACAGCGGGAGAGTCCTACGAGCAGTACTTC.

Comment on this clonotype: This may stem from a read error, because a much larger clone lies one nucleotide away. The chain couples TRBV28 to TRBJ1-5; no clear D gene. The CDR3 extends over 12 amino acids. The V gene's germline CDR1 is MDHEN and CDR2 SYDVKM. The V gene lost 10 bases and the J gene lost 8 bases, with 15 bases spanning the gap. CDR3 DNA sequence: TGTGCCACACAACCCCCTGCGGAGCCCCAGCATTTT. The encoded protein is CATQPPAEPQHF.

This clonotype was counted a few times. CDR3 amino acids: CASSPSSGRGYNEQFF. The CDR3 DNA reads TGTGCCAGCTCACCCAGTAGCGGGAGGGGCTACAATGAGCAGTTCTTC. The chain uses TRBV18 and TRBJ2-1; 11 positions agree with TRBD2. V lost 3 bases, J lost 3 bases, and 4 bases stayed unmatched. Germline V gene lookup returns CDR1 KGHSH and CDR2 LQKENI. The CDR3 is 16 amino acids. Full variable domain (remainder filled in from reference TRBV18 and TRBJ2-1): NAGVMQNPRHLVRRRGQEARLRCSPMKGHSHVYWYRQLPEEGLKFMVYLQKENIIDESGMPKERFSAEFPKEGPSILRIQQVVRGDSAAYFCASSPSSGRGYNEQFFGPGTRLTVL.

This clonotype was seen repeatedly, ten times or more. The chain recombines TRBV27 with TRBJ2-7; TRBD2 aligns across 8 bases. V lost 3 bases, J lost 3 bases, and 4 bases stayed unmatched. Germline V gives CDR1 MNHEY, CDR2 SMNVEV (reference sequence). CDR3 length: 14 amino acids. The CDR3: CASSLREADYEQYF. CDR3 DNA sequence: TGTGCCAGCAGTTTGCGGGAGGCGGACTACGAGCAGTACTTC.

This clonotype was found many times. The chain has TRBV2 and TRBJ2-1; D call uncertain. V was cut by 6 bases and J by 4 bases, with 19 bases left in between. This CDR3 region has 16 residues. Germline CDR1 SNHLY, CDR2 FYNNEI. The CDR3 reads CASSTKVSRTYNEQFF. The CDR3 DNA reads TGTGCCAGCAGCACAAAGGTTAGCAGAACATACAATGAGCAGTTCTTC. Combining the CDR3 with reference TRBV2 and TRBJ2-1 gives the whole variable domain EPEVTQTPSHQVTQMGQEVILRCVPISNHLYFYWYRQILGQKVEFLVSFYNNEISEKSEIFDDQFSVERPDGSNFTLKIRSTKLEDSAMYFCASSTKVSRTYNEQFFGPGTRLTVL.

This clonotype turned up a few times. The CDR3 ends on some other residue instead of the conserved phenylalanine or tryptophan, so this is likely a read error. V and J are TRBV20-1 and TRBJ2-7; weak D call: TRBD1 (5 bases). V was shortened by 3 bases and J by 4 bases, with 13 bases between the two germline ends. The CDR3 has 13 residues. Germline V gene sequence: CDR1 DFQATT, CDR2 SNEGSKA (reference sequence). The CDR3 reads CSASRAVGYEQYY. CDR3 DNA: TGCAGTGCTAGCAGGGCCGTGGGGTACGAGCAGTACTAC.

Many counts were recorded for this clonotype. V usage is TRBV2 and J usage is TRBJ1-4, with unresolved D. Per germline, CDR1 SNHLY and CDR2 FYNNEI. The CDR3 length is 15 residues. Trimming pared 3 bases from V and 5 bases from J, leaving 13 bases between. The CDR3 DNA reads as TGTGCCAGCAGTGACCGGGAGCAGGTGAATGAAAAACTGTTTTTT. Translated, it gives CASSDREQVNEKLFF.

This clonotype has ten or more counts. This chain joins TRBV20-1 and TRBJ1-2, with 8 bases lining up with TRBD1. After removal of 6 bases from V and 7 bases from J, the junction contained 16 bases not matched to a gene. CDR3 length: 15 residues. Germline CDR1 is DFQATT and CDR2 is SNEGSKA (reference sequence). The CDR3 DNA reads TGCAGTGCACCTGGACAGGGCTTTTCGCGTGTTGGCTACACCTTC. Its protein is CSAPGQGFSRVGYTF.

The table lists this clonotype with many counts. The chain recombines TRBV2 with TRBJ2-1, with a tentative D call TRBD2 (6 bases). Germline V gene sequence: CDR1 SNHLY, CDR2 FYNNEI. V shed 6 bases and J shed 3 bases, with 21 bases lying between them. The CDR3 contains 17 residues. Here the CDR3 reads CASSPNSGPGGYNEQFF. Written as DNA, the CDR3 is TGTGCCAGCAGCCCCAATTCCGGCCCCGGGGGCTACAATGAGCAGTTCTTC.

This clonotype was recorded a few times. The chain uses TRBV6-2 or TRBV6-3 and TRBJ2-1, with TRBD2 matching over 7 bases. Germline trimming cut 5 bases from V and 9 bases from J; bases unmatched to any gene: 4. This CDR3 has 12 amino acids. CDR1 and CDR2 from the germline V gene are MNHEY and SVGEGT. This CDR3 reads CASSPSGTEQFF. CDR3 in DNA: TGTGCCAGCAGTCCCAGCGGGACTGAGCAGTTCTTC.

This chain joins TRBV28 and TRBJ1-3; a weak D match, TRBD1 (5 bases). The CDR3 contains 16 residues. The V end lost 4 bases, the J end lost 0 bases, and 13 bases lay between the germline ends. Germline CDR1 reads MDHEN; CDR2 reads SYDVKM. The CDR3 loop reads CASSSPGRFSGNTIYF. In nucleotides, the CDR3 is TGTGCCAGCAGTTCCCCGGGACGGTTCTCTGGAAACACCATATATTTT.

This clonotype appeared many times. The V gene is TRBV10-3, the J gene TRBJ1-2, with TRBD1 identical over 8 bases. The CDR3 spans 12 residues. Germline CDR1 ENHRY, CDR2 SYGVKD. Losses at the gene ends were 6 bases for V and 7 bases for J; bases not matched to a gene: 4. CDR3 sequence reads: CAISGDRSGYTF. In nucleotides, the CDR3 is TGTGCCATCAGCGGGGACAGGAGTGGCTACACCTTC.

This clonotype was counted a few times. The rearrangement uses TRBV28 and TRBJ2-1; D unresolved. The CDR3 length is 15 residues. The V end lost 7 bases, the J end lost 4 bases, and 17 bases lay between the germline ends. Germline-derived CDR1 and CDR2 are MDHEN and SYDVKM. In DNA form, the CDR3 reads TGTGCCAGCACCCTAAGGAGACACCTGTACAATGAGCAGTTCTTC. Residues: CASTLRRHLYNEQFF.

In regard to this clonotype: A read error is possible here, since a much larger clone lies one base away. The gene calls are TRBV2 and TRBJ2-1; D gene ambiguous. Germline assignment: CDR1 SNHLY and CDR2 FYNNEI. This CDR3 contains 15 residues. CDR3 sequence: CASSSLAFSYDEQFF. CDR3 in DNA: TGTGCCAGCAGCTCGTTAGCATTCTCCTACGATGAGCAGTTCTTC.

This clonotype was seen once. It differs at one base from a far larger clone, so likely a read error. This sequence joins TRBV27 and TRBJ2-1, with TRBD1 matching over 8 bases. CDR1 and CDR2 from the germline V gene are MNHEY and SMNVEV (reference sequence). Trimming at V came to 5 bases and at J to 10 bases, leaving 13 bases not matched to a gene. This CDR3 region has 15 residues. The CDR3 sequence: CASSLRQGSSYEQFF. DNA for the CDR3: TGTGCCAGCAGTCTCCGACAGGGGAGCTCCTACGAGCAGTTCTTC.

The V and J genes are TRBV10-1 and TRBJ2-7; 8 bases are shared with TRBD2. The germline CDR1 and CDR2 sequences are WNHNN and SYGVQD (reference sequence). The V and J ends lost 11 bases and 3 bases, in that order; junction bases with no gene match: 12. The CDR3 extends over 14 amino acids. CDR3 region: CAGAEREPRYEQYF. The CDR3 region has the DNA TGCGCCGGGGCCGAGCGGGAGCCCCGCTACGAGCAGTACTTC.

There are many counts of this clonotype. The chain employs TRBV20-1 and TRBJ1-2; D is undetermined. V lost 5 bases and J lost 7, with 14 bases in between. Germline V gene data show CDR1 as DFQATT and CDR2 as SNEGSKA (reference sequence). The CDR3 is made up of 12 amino acids. The chain's CDR3 is CSAVALSLGYTF. The CDR3 nucleotides read TGCAGTGCTGTAGCGCTTAGTCTTGGCTACACCTTC.

This clonotype was seen ten or more times. The chain recombines TRBV6-5 with TRBJ2-2, with a tentative D call TRBD2 (5 bases). The CDR3 has 14 amino acids. Looked up from germline, CDR1 is MNHEY and CDR2 is SVGAGI. V lost 0 bases to trimming and J lost 3 bases, with 5 bases between them. The CDR3 nucleotides read TGTGCCAGCAGTTACTCTAGCGACACCGGGGAGCTGTTTTTT. Amino acid sequence: CASSYSSDTGELFF.

This clonotype was seen at least ten times. The CDR3 is CSASTPLFRGPLEQYF. DNA of the CDR3: TGCAGTGCTAGTACCCCCCTTTTCCGTGGGCCTTTAGAGCAGTACTTC. The J gene is TRBJ2-7, the V gene TRBV20-1; no firm D call. The CDR3 has 16 residues. Germline V gives CDR1 DFQATT, CDR2 SNEGSKA (reference sequence). V lost 3 bases and J 7 bases, leaving 25 bases between the germline ends.